This T cell receptor (beta chain) comes out of a study of blood T cells in healthy people across ages. This clonotype was seen at least ten times. What it binds is not known. Study-wide results and limits: Diversity of TCR beta correlated strongly with naive T cell percentage. It was held that diversity estimates obtained from one million T cells represented underestimates.

Per individual sample, total RNA of at least 5 micrograms was extracted. A second roughly 7 to 11 cycle PCR used barcoded and J-beta primers. MiXCR, applied by TCRdb to the 5' RACE reads, yields one record per CDR3 protein. The sample has 920,000 or so distinct CDR3 sequences, 35% to 50% seen once; the top ten hold 18%. The specimen sequenced was blood. The source of this sequence is a woman in her sixties in good health.

The CDR3 sequence: CASSQVERERYF. The CDR3 DNA is TGTGCCAGCAGCCAAGTTGAGCGGGAGAGGTACTTC. The chain uses TRBV3-1 and TRBJ2-4; 8 bases fit TRBD2. V lost 1 base and J lost 15; bases outside the gene matches: 5. The CDR3 runs to 12 residues. CDR1 and CDR2 (germline): LGHDT, YNNKEL (reference sequence).